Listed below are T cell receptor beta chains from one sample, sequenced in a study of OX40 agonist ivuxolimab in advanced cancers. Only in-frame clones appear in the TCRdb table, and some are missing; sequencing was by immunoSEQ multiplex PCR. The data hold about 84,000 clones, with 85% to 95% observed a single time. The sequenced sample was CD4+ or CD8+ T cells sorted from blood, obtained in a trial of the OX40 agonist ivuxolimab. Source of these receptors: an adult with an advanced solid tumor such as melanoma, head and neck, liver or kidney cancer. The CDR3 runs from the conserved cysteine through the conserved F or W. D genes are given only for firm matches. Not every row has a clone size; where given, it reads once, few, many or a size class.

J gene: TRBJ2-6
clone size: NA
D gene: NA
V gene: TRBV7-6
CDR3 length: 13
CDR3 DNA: TGTGCCAGCAGCCCCTCTGGGGCCAACGTCCTGACTTTC
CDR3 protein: CASSPSGANVLTF

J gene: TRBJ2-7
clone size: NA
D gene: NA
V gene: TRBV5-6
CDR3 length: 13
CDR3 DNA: TGTGCCAGCAGCTTGGATCCAGCACCTACGGAGTACTTC
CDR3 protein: CASSLDPAPTEYF

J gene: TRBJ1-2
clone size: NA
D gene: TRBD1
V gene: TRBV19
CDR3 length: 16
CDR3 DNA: TGTGCCAGTAGTAGCAACAAGGGACAGAGGCTCTATGGCTACACCTTC
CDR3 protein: CASSSNKGQRLYGYTF

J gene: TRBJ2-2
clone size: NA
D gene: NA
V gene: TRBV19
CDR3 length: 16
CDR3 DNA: TGTGCCAGTAGTATGGGGAGGACTCTGAACACCGGGGAGCTGTTTTTT
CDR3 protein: CASSMGRTLNTGELFF

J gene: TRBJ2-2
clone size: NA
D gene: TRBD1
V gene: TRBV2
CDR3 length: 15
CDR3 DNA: TGTGCCAGCAGCCTGGACAGGGGGAACACCGGGGAGCTGTTTTTT
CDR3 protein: CASSLDRGNTGELFF

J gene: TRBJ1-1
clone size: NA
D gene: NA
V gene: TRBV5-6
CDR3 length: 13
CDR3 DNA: TGTGCCAGCAGCTTGGGGGTAGGAGGTGAAGCTTTCTTT
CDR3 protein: CASSLGVGGEAFF

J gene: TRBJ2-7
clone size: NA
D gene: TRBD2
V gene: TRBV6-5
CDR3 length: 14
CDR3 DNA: TGTGCCAGCAGTTTCGGGACTAGCGGTTCCGAGCAGTACTTC
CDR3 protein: CASSFGTSGSEQYF

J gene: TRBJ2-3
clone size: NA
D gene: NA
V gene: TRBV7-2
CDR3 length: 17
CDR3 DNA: TGTGCCAGCAGCTTAGCGCGGACGACCGAGGCGTGGGGTGTGCAGTATTTT
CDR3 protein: CASSLARTTEAWGVQYF

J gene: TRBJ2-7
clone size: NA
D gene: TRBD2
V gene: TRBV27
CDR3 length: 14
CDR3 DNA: TGTGCCAGCAGTTTCGCGGGAGGCAGCTACGAGCAGTACTTC
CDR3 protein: CASSFAGGSYEQYF

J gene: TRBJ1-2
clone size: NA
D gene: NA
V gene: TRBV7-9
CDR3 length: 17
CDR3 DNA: TGTGCCAGCAGCCGCCCCGGTACAGGGACTTTTAACTATGGCTACACCTTC
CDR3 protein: CASSRPGTGTFNYGYTF

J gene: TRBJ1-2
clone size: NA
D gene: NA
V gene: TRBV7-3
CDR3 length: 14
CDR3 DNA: TGTGCCAGCAGCGAGGACGGTGAATACTATGGCTACACCTTC
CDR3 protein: CASSEDGEYYGYTF

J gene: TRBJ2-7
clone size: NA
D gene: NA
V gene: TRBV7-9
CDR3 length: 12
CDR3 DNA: TGTGCCAGCAGCTTGGGGGACTCGGAGCAGTACTTC
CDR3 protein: CASSLGDSEQYF

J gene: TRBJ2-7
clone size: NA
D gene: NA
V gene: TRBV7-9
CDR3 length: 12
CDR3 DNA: TGTGCCAGCAGCCTTAGCCGGTACGAGCAGTACTTC
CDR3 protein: CASSLSRYEQYF

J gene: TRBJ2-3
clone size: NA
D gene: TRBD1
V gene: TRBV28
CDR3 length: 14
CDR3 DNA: TGTGCCAGCAGCAAAGGACAGGGTTACGATACGCAGTATTTT
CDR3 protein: CASSKGQGYDTQYF

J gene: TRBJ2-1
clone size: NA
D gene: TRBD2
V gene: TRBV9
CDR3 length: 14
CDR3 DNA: TGTGCCAGTGGGGGACTAGCGGGTTCTAATGAGCAGTTCTTC
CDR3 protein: CASGGLAGSNEQFF

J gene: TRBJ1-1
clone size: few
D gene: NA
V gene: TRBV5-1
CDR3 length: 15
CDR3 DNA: TGCGCCAGCAAGGCGGGAAACACTGTGAACACTGAAGCTTTCTTT
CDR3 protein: CASKAGNTVNTEAFF

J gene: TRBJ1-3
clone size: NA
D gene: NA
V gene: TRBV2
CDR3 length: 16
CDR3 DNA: TGTGCCAGCAGGCCGACAGGTGGAAGCTCTGGAAACACCATATATTTT
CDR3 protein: CASRPTGGSSGNTIYF

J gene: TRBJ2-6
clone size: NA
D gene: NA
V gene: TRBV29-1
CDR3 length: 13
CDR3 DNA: TGCAGCGCCGCCGGTGGGGGGGCCAACGTCCTGACTTTC
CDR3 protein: CSAAGGGANVLTF

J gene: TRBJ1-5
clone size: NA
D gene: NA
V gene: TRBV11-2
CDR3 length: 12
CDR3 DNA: TGTGCCATCCACGGGGAGAATCAGCCCCAGCATTTT
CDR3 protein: CAIHGENQPQHF

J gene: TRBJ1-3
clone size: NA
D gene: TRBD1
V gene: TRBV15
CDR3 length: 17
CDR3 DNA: TGTGCCACCAGCAAATTCCAAAGTGCGACAGGGGTGAACACCATATATTTT
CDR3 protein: CATSKFQSATGVNTIYF

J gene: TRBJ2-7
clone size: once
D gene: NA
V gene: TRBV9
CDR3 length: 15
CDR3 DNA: TGTGCCAGCAGCGTAGGACTAGTTTCTCCCTACGAGCAGTACTTC
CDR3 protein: CASSVGLVSPYEQYF

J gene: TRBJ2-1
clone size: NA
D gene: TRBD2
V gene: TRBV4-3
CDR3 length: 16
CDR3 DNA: TGCGCCAGCAGCCTAGGGACTAGCGGTATGGGCAATGAGCAGTTCTTC
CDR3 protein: CASSLGTSGMGNEQFF

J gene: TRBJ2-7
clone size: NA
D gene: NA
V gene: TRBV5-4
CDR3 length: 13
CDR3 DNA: TGTGCCAGCAGCTTGCAGCAGTGGAACGAGCAGTACTTC
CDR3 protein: CASSLQQWNEQYF

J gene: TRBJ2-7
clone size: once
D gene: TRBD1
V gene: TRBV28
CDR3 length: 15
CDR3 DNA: TGTGCCAGCAGTGGGGCGGGACAGGTGTTTGGCGAGCAGTACTTC
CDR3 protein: CASSGAGQVFGEQYF

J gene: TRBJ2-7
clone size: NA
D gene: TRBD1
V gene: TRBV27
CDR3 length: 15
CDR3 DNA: TGTGCCAGCAGGGTAACACCGGGACAGACCTACGAGCAGTACTTC
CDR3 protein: CASRVTPGQTYEQYF

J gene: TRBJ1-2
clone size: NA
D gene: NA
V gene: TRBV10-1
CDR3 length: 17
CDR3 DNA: TGCGCCAGCAGTGAGTCGAATGTGGGGCGCCCGGAGGGTGGCTACACCTTC
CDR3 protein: CASSESNVGRPEGGYTF

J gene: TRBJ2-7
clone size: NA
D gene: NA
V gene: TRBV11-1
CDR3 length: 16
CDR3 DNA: TGTGCCAGCAGCTCCCATCACCTCTCTCCGACCTACGAGCAGTACTTC
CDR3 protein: CASSSHHLSPTYEQYF

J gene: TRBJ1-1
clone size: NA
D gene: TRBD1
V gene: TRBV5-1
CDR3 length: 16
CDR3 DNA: TGCGCCAGCAGTGGGGACAGTTGGAAGAAGGGCACTGAAGCTTTCTTT
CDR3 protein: CASSGDSWKKGTEAFF

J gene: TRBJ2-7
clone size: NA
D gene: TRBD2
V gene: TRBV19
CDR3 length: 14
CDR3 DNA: TGTGCCAGTAGTGTGACTAGCGGTCCCTACGAGCAGTACTTC
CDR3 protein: CASSVTSGPYEQYF

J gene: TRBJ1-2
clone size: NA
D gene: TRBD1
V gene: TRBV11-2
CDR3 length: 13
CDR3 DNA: TGTGCCAGCAGTGCGGGGGGCAGGGGGCGGTACACCTTC
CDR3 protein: CASSAGGRGRYTF

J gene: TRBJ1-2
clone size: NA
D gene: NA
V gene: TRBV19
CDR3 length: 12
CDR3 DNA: TGTGCCAGTACCCAGACGTTCTATGGCTACACCTTC
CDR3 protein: CASTQTFYGYTF

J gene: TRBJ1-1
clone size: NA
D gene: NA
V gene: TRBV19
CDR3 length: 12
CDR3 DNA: TGTGCCAGTAGGCAAGGCGGCACTGAAGCTTTCTTT
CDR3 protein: CASRQGGTEAFF

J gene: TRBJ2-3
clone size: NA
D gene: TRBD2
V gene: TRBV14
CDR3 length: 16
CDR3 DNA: TGTGCCAGCAGCTGGATCCAGCGGGGGTTCACAGATACGCAGTATTTT
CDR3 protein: CASSWIQRGFTDTQYF

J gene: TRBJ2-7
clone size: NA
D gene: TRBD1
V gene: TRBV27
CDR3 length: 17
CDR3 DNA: TGTGCCAGCAGTCCGGTGGGTCAGGGACAGTCCTCCTACGAGCAGTACTTC
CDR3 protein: CASSPVGQGQSSYEQYF

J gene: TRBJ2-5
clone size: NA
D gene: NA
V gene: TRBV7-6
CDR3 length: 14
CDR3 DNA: TGTGCCAGCAGCTCAGCGGTATTCCAAGAGACCCAGTACTTC
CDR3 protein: CASSSAVFQETQYF

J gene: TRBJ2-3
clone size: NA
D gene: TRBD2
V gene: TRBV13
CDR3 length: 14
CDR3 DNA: TGTGCCAGCAGCCCGGGGGGAGTGTCGGATACGCAGTATTTT
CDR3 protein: CASSPGGVSDTQYF

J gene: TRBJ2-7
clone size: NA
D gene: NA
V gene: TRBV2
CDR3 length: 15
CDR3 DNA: TGTGCCAGCAGTGAAGGGATAGGAGGTTCCTACGAGCAGTACTTC
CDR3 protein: CASSEGIGGSYEQYF

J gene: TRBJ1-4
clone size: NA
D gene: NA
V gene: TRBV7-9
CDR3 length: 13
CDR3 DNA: TGTGCCAGCAGCTTACCGCCTCATGAAAAACTGTTTTTT
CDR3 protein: CASSLPPHEKLFF

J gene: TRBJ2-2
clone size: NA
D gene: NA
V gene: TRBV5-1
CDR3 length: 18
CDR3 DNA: TGCGCCAGCAGCTTGGTTTTAGTCCGCGGGCCGAACACCGGGGAGCTGTTTTTT
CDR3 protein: CASSLVLVRGPNTGELFF

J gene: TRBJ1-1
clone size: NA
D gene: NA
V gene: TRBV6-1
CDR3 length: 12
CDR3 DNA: TGTGCCAGCAGTGAAGACAGGCCCGATGCTTTCTTT
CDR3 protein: CASSEDRPDAFF

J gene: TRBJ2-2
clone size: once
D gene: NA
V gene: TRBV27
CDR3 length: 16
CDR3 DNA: TGTGCCAGCAGGCCGGACAGAACCGCGAACACCGGGGAGCTGTTTTTT
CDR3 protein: CASRPDRTANTGELFF

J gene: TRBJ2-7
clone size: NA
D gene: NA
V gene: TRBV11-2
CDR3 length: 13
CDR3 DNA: TGTGCCAGCAGCTTAGGGACTATCGACGAGCAGTACTTC
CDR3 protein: CASSLGTIDEQYF

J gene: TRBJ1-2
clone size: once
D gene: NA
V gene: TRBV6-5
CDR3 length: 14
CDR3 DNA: TGTGCCAGCAGTTACGGGGGACGGCCCTATGGCTACACCTTC
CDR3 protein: CASSYGGRPYGYTF

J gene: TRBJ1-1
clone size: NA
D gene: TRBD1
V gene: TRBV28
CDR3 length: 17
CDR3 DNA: TGTGCCAGCAGCATGACAGGGCTCCGTTCTATGAACACTGAAGCTTTCTTT
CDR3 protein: CASSMTGLRSMNTEAFF

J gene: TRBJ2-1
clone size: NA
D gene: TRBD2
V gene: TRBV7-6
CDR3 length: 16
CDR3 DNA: TGTGCCAGCAGCCGGGGACTAGCTGATACCTACAATGAGCAGTTCTTC
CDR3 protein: CASSRGLADTYNEQFF

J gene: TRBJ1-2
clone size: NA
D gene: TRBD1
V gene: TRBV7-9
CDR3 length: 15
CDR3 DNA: TGTGCCAGCAGCCTCGGACAGGGGGGAGCCTATGGCTACACCTTC
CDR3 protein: CASSLGQGGAYGYTF

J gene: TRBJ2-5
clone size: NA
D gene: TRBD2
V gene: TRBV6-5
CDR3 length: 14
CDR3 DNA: TGTGCCAGCAGTTACTCGAGCCTAGCGGGGACCCAGTACTTC
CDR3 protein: CASSYSSLAGTQYF

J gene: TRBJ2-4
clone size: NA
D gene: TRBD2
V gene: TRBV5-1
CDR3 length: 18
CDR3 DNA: TGCGCCAGCAGTCCTCGGACTAGCGGGGCACTAGCCAAAAACATTCAGTACTTC
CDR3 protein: CASSPRTSGALAKNIQYF

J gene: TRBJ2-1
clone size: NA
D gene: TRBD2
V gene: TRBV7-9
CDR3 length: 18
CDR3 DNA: TGTGCCAGCAGCTTAGTCCCTAGCGGGAGGCGTGGTTACAATGAGCAGTTCTTC
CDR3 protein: CASSLVPSGRRGYNEQFF

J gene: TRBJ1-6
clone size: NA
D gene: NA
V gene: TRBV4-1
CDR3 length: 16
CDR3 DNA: TGCGCCAGCAGCCAAGATTGGGCAGGGTCTAGGTCACCCCTCCACTTT
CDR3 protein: CASSQDWAGSRSPLHF

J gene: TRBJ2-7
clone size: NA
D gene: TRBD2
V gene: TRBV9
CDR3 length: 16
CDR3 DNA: TGTGCCAGCAGCGGTTCCCCGGGACTAGCGGTCTACGAGCAGTACTTC
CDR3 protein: CASSGSPGLAVYEQYF

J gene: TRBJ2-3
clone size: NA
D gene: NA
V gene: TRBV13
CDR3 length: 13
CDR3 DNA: TGTGCCAGCAGCTTAGGCTGGCCAGGGACGCAGTATTTT
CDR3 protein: CASSLGWPGTQYF

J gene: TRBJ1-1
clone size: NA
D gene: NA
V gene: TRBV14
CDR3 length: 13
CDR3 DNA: TGTGCCAGCCGGAGGAGAGGGAACACTGAAGCTTTCTTT
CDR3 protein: CASRRRGNTEAFF

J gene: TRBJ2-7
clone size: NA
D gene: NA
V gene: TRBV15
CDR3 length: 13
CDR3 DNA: TGTGCCACCAGCACCCCGACAGGCTACGAGCAGTACTTC
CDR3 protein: CATSTPTGYEQYF

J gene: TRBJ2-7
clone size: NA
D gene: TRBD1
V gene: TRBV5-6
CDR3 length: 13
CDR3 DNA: TGTGCCAGCAGCTTAACAGGGGGATACGAGCAGTACTTC
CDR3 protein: CASSLTGGYEQYF

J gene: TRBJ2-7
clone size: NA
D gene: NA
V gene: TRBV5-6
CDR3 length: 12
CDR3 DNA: TGTGCCAGCAGCCCATCAGGCTACGAGCAGTACTTC
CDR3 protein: CASSPSGYEQYF

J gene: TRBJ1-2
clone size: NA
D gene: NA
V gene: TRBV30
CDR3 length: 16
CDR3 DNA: TGTGCCTGGAGTGACAGCCGTCCTTACTCTTACTATGGCTACACCTTC
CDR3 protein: CAWSDSRPYSYYGYTF

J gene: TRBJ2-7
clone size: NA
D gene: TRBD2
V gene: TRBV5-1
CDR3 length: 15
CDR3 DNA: TGCGCCAGCAGCCGCAACGGGGGGGCTGGGGACGAGCAGTACTTC
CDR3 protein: CASSRNGGAGDEQYF

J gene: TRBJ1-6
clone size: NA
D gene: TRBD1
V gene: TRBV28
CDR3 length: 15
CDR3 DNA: TGTGCCAGCAGTTTAGACAGGGGAAGGGATTCACCCCTCCACTTT
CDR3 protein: CASSLDRGRDSPLHF